This T cell receptor beta chain emerged from a study of blood T cell repertoires in COVID-19. Overall study: Acute and convalescent COVID-19 specimens originated in the United States, Italy and Spain. Sources were T cells, B-cell-depleted T cells, or PBMCs; the material itself was cDNA or gDNA.

TCRdb keeps only in-frame clones here, not all; method: immunoSEQ multiplex PCR. The data show around 300,000 clones, 85% seen once. Assignments of participants to cohorts depended upon their own reported clinical history. The sample was PBMCs or T cells enriched from blood (not recorded which). This clonotype was obtained from a woman aged 45-60 years who had recovered from COVID-19.

DNA for the CDR3: TGCGCCAGCAGCCAAGAAGCTAGCTCGGCCTACGAGCAGTACTTC. This encodes CASSQEASSAYEQYF. V is TRBV4-3 and J is TRBJ2-7, with TRBD2 as a possible D gene (5 bases). V lost 0 bases to trimming and J lost 2 bases, with 11 bases between them. The CDR3 is made up of 15 amino acids. The V gene's germline CDR1 is LGHNA and CDR2 YSLEER.